This T cell receptor beta chain was captured by sequencing in a study of T cell responses to AZD1222 COVID-19 vaccine. Study-wide findings and caveats: A reported finding is that nearly half of spike-specific TCRs target unmutated variant regions.

In regard to this clone: Antigen: not known.

The assay was immunoSEQ multiplex PCR, and TCRdb's table has in-frame clones only and misses some. This sample has 130,000 or so clones; approximately 93% occur once, and the top ten carry roughly 0.91%. Sequenced material: peripheral blood, taken on day 0 of AZD1222 vaccination. This TCR came from an adult in good health.

This CDR3 reads CASSHGQGAGSQPQHF. DNA of the CDR3: TGTGCCAGCAGCCATGGACAGGGGGCGGGAAGTCAGCCCCAGCATTTT. The chain is built from TRBV4-2 and TRBJ1-5; 11 nucleotides line up with TRBD1. With 3 bases clipped from V and 6 bases from J, the junction kept 7 bases outside the gene matches. Germline-derived CDR1 and CDR2 are LGHNA and YNFKEQ. The CDR3 totals 16 residues.